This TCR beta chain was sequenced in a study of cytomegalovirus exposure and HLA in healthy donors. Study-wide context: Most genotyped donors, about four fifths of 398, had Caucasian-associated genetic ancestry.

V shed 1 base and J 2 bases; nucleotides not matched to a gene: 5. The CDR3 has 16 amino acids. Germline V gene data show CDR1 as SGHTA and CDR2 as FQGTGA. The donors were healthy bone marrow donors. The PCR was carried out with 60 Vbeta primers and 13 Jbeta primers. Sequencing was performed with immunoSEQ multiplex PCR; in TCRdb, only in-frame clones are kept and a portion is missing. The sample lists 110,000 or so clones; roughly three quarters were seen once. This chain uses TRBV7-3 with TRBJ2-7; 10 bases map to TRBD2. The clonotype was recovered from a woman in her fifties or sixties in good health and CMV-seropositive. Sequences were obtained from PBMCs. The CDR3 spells CASSLSLAGVPYEQYF. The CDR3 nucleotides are TGTGCCAGCAGCTTAAGTCTAGCGGGGGTACCCTACGAGCAGTACTTC.